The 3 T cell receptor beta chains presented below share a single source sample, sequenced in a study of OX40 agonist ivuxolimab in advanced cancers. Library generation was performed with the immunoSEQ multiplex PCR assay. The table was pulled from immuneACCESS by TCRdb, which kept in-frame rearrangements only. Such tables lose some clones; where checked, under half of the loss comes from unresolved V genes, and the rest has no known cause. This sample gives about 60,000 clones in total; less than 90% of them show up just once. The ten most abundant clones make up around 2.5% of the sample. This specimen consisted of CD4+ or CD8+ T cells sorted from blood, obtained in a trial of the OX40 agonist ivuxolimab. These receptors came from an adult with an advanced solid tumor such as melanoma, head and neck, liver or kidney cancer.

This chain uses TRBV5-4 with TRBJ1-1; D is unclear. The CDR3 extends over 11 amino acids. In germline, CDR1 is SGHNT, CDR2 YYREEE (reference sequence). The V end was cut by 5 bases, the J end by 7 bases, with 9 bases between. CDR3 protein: CASSLQSEAFF. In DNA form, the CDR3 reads TGTGCCAGCAGTTTACAGAGTGAAGCTTTCTTT.

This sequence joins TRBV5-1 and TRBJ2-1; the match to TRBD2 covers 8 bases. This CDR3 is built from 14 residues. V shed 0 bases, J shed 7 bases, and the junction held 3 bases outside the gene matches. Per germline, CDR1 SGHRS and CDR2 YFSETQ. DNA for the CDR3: TGCGCCAGCAGCTTGGCCGGGGGGGCGAATGAGCAGTTCTTC. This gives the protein CASSLAGGANEQFF. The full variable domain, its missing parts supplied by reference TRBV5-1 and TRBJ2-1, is KAGVTQTPRYLIKTRGQQVTLSCSPISGHRSVSWYQQTPGQGLQFLFEYFSETQRNKGNFPGRFSGRQFSNSRSEMNVSTLELGDSALYLCASSLAGGANEQFFGPGTRLTVL.

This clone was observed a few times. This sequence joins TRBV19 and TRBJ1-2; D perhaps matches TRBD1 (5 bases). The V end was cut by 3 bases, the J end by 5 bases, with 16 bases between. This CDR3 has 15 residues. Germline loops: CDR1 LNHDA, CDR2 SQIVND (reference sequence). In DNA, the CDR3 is TGTGCCAGTAGTATGGGGCGCGGCAACGCGTATGGCTACACCTTC. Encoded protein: CASSMGRGNAYGYTF.